This T cell receptor beta chain emerged from a study of blood T cells in healthy people across ages. The CDR3 spans 14 residues. Germline V gene lookup returns CDR1 SGHRS and CDR2 YFSETQ. V dropped 4 bases and J dropped 3; count of bases not matched to a gene: 4. With a J-beta primer mix and a sample-barcoded 5' primer, a second PCR ran roughly 6 to 12 cycles. Each CDR3 protein gets one entry after TCRdb re-called the 5' RACE reads with MiXCR. The sample consists of around 990,000 distinct CDR3 sequences, around 25% of them appearing once. These data also formed part of another study, on T cells of mothers and their children.

The chain links TRBV5-1 to TRBJ2-4; 7 positions agree with TRBD2. The TCR originated in a girl aged 2-10 years in good health. Sequences were obtained from blood. The CDR3 DNA reads TGCGCCAGCAGCCTAGCGGCCCACAAAAACATTCAGTACTTC. Protein sequence: CASSLAAHKNIQYF. The complete variable domain, with remaining parts taken from reference TRBV5-1 and TRBJ2-4, reads KAGVTQTPRYLIKTRGQQVTLSCSPISGHRSVSWYQQTPGQGLQFLFEYFSETQRNKGNFPGRFSGRQFSNSRSEMNVSTLELGDSALYLCASSLAAHKNIQYFGAGTRLSVL.